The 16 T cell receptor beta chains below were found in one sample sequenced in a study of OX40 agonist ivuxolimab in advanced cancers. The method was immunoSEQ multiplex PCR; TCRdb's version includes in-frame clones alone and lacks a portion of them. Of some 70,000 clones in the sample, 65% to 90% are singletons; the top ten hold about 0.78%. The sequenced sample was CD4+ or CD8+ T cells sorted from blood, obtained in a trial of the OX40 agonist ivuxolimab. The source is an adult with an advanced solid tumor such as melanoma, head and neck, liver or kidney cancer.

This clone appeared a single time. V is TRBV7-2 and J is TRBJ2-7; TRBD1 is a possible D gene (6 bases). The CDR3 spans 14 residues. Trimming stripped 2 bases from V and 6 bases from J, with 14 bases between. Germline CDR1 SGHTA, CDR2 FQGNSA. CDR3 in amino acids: CASSLNSRGGEQYF. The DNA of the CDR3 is TGTGCCAGCAGCTTAAATAGCAGGGGCGGCGAGCAGTACTTC.

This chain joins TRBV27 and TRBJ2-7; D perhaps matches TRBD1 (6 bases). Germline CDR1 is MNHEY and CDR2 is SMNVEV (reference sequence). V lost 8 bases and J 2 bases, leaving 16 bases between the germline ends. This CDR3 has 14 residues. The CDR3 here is CASGPPGQPYEQYF. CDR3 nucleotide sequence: TGTGCCAGCGGACCTCCGGGACAACCCTACGAGCAGTACTTC.

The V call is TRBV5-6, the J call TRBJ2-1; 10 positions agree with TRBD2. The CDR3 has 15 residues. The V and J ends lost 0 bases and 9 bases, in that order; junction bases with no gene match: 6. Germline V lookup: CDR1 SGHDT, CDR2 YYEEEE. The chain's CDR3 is CASSLAASGRSEQFF. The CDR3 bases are TGTGCCAGCAGCTTGGCCGCTAGCGGGAGAAGTGAGCAGTTCTTC.

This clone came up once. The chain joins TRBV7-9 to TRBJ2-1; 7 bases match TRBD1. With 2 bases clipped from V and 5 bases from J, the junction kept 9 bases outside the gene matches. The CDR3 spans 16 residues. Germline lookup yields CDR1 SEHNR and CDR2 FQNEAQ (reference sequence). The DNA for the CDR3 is TGTGCCAGCAGCTTAAAACAGGGGTCTTGGGACAATGAGCAGTTCTTC. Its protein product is CASSLKQGSWDNEQFF.

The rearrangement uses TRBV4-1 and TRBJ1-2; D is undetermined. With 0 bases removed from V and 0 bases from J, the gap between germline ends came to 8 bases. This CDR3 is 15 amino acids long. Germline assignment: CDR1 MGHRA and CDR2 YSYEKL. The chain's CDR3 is CASSQDDRSNYGYTF. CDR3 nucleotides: TGCGCCAGCAGCCAAGATGACCGTTCTAACTATGGCTACACCTTC.

The CDR3 loop reads CASSIGGTSGTDTQYF. CDR3 bases: TGTGCCAGTAGTATTGGAGGGACTAGCGGCACAGATACGCAGTATTTT. V and J are TRBV19 and TRBJ2-3, with 10 bases matching TRBD2. Germline assignment: CDR1 LNHDA and CDR2 SQIVND (reference sequence). With V trimmed by 3 bases and J by 1 base, 4 bases remained unmatched. The CDR3 spans 16 residues.

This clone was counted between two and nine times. CDR3 bases: TGTGCCAGCAGCCCCTTTGGAGTCGAAAATGAAAAACTGTTTTTT. Translation gives CASSPFGVENEKLFF. This chain connects TRBV2 to TRBJ1-4; no definite D call. CDR1 is SNHLY, CDR2 FYNNEI, per germline. V was clipped by 6 bases and J by 5 bases, with 16 bases between them. This CDR3 has 15 residues.

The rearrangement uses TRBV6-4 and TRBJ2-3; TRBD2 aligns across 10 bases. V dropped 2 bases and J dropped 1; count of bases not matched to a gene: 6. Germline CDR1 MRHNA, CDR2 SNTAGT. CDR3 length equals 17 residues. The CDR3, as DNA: TGTGCCAGCAGTGACCCTAGCGGGGGATCGGGCACAGATACGCAGTATTTT. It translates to CASSDPSGGSGTDTQYF.

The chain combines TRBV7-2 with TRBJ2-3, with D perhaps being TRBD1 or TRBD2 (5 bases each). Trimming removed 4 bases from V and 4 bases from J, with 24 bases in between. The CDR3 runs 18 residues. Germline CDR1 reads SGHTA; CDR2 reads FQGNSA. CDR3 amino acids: CASSSALGEHDYSDTQYF. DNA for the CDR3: TGTGCCAGCAGCTCTGCCCTGGGGGAGCACGATTATTCAGATACGCAGTATTTT.

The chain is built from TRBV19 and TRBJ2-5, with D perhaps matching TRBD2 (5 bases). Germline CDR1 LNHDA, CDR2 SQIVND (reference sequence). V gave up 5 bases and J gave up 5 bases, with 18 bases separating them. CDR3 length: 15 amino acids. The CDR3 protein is CASSPPLAYTETQYF. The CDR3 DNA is TGTGCCAGTAGTCCCCCGCTAGCCTATACGGAGACCCAGTACTTC.

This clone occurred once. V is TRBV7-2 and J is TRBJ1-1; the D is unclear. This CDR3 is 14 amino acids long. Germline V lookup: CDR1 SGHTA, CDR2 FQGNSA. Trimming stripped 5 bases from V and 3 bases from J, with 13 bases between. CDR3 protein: CASSPQLGHTEAFF. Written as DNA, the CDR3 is TGTGCCAGCAGCCCACAACTCGGACACACTGAAGCTTTCTTT.

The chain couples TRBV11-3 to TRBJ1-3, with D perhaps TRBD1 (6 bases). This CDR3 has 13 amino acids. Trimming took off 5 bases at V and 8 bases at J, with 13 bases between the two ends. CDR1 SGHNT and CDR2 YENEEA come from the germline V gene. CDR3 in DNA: TGTGCCAGCAGCCCCCGGGACACAGACACCATATATTTT. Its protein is CASSPRDTDTIYF.

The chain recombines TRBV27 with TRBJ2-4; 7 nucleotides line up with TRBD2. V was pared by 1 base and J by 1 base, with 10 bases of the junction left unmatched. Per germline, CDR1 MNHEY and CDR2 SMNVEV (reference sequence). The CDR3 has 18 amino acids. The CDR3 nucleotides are TGTGCCAGCAGTTTATTATCCGTGGGAGGGTTTGCCAAAAACATTCAGTACTTC. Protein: CASSLLSVGGFAKNIQYF.

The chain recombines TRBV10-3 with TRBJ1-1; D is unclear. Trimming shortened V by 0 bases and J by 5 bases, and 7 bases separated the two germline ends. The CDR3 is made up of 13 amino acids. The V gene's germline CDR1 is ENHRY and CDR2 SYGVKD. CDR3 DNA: TGTGCCATCAGTGAGTCTTGGGAGACTGAAGCTTTCTTT. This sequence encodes CAISESWETEAFF.

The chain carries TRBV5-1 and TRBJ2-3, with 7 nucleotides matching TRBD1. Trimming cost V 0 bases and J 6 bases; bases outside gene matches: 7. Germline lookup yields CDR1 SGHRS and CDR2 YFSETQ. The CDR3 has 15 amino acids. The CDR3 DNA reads TGCGCCAGCAGCTTGGCAGCAGGGGGTGGGGATACGCAGTATTTT. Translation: CASSLAAGGGDTQYF.

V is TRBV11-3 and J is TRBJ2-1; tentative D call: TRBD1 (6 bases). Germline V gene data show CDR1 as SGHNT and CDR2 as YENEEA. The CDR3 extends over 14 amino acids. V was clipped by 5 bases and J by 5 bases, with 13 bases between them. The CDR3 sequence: CASSPTGQNNEQFF. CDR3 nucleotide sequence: TGTGCCAGCAGCCCGACTGGACAGAACAATGAGCAGTTCTTC.